This T cell receptor (beta chain) was sequenced in a study of T cells and Merkel cell carcinoma outcomes. The protocol was immunoSEQ multiplex PCR, while the TCRdb copy is restricted to in-frame clones and leaves out a portion. The repertoire consists of fewer than 250 clones, with approximately 92% occurring once and the leading ten covering roughly 6%. The CDR3 runs to 17 residues. V lost 5 bases and J 7 bases, leaving 23 bases between the germline ends. The V gene's germline CDR1 is SGHAT and CDR2 FQNNGV. This sequence originates from a human donor with Merkel cell carcinoma. The rearrangement links TRBV11-2 to TRBJ1-4; weak D call: TRBD1 (6 bases). Sequencing was performed on tumor tissue from Merkel cell carcinoma. CDR3 residues: CASSLMAGRGLGEKLFF. Here the CDR3 DNA reads TGTGCCAGCAGCCTCATGGCGGGCAGGGGATTGGGTGAAAAACTGTTTTTT.